This T cell receptor (beta chain) was found in a study of blood T cell repertoires in COVID-19. About the research overall: There were acute and convalescent COVID-19 samples, and they came from the United States, Italy and Spain. T cells, B-cell-depleted T cells, or PBMCs provided the cDNA or gDNA that served as material.

TCRdb keeps only in-frame clones here, not all; method: immunoSEQ multiplex PCR. The table includes just over 60,000 clones, 80% detected once. Seattle enrolled patients during active infection and tracked them longitudinally. Sequencing input: peripheral blood. The receptor was derived from a man aged 25 to 40 with COVID-19, enrolled during active disease.

The CDR3 loop is CAIRTGTEKSPLHF. The CDR3 DNA is TGTGCCATCAGAACCGGGACAGAAAAATCACCCCTCCACTTT. J is TRBJ1-6 and V is TRBV10-3; 7 bases align to TRBD1. Looked up from germline, CDR1 is ENHRY and CDR2 is SYGVKD. The junction had 9 bases not matched to a gene; V was cut back by 6 bases and J by 10 bases. The CDR3 spans 14 residues.